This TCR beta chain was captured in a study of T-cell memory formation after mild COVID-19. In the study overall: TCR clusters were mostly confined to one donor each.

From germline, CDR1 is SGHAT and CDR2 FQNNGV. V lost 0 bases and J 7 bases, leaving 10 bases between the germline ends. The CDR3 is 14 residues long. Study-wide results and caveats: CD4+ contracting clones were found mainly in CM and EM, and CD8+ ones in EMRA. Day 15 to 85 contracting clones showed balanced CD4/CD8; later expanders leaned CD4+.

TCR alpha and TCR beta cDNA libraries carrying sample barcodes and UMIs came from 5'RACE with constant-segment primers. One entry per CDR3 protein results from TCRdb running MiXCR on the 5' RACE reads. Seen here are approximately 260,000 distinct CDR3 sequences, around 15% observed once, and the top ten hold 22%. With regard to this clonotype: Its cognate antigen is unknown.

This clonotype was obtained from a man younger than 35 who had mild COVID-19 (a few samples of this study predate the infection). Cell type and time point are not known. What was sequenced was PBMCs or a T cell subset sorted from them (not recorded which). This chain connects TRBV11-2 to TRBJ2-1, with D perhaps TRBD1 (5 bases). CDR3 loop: CASSLDPDRNEQFF. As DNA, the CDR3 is TGTGCCAGCAGCTTAGACCCCGACAGAAATGAGCAGTTCTTC.